The 6 T cell receptor beta chains presented below share a single source sample, sequenced in a study of CD8 T cells in Susac syndrome. Random hexamers primed reverse transcription of about 0.45 to 1 ug RNA. TCRdb reprocessed the immunoSEQ multiplex PCR reads via MiXCR and lists one record per CDR3 protein. The repertoire holds some 130,000 distinct CDR3 sequences, 94% seen once, with around 0.12% in the top ten. The sequencing sample was made of CD4+ T cells from PBMCs. The receptors shown here come from a human donor with multiple sclerosis.

The rearrangement links TRBV5-1 to TRBJ2-2, with D perhaps TRBD1 (6 bases). The CDR3 contains 16 residues. The V gene's germline CDR1 is SGHRS and CDR2 YFSETQ. Trimming took 0 bases from V and 6 from J, leaving 15 bases between them. CDR3 coding DNA: TGCGCCAGCAGCTTGGGGGTCAGGGGTAACGCCGGGGAGCTGTTTTTT. Its translation is CASSLGVRGNAGELFF.

V is TRBV30 and J is TRBJ2-5, with 7 positions matching TRBD2. The V gene's germline CDR1 is GTSNPN and CDR2 SVGIG (reference sequence). V was clipped by 3 bases and J by 4 bases; unmatched bases: 8. The CDR3 loop spans 14 amino acids. The DNA of the CDR3 is TGTGCCTGGAGACTGACGGGGGGTGGAGAGACCCAGTACTTC. Its protein product is CAWRLTGGGETQYF.

The rearrangement uses TRBV19 and TRBJ1-1; D is unclear. Germline CDR1 reads LNHDA; CDR2 reads SQIVND (reference sequence). The CDR3 loop spans 12 amino acids. Trimming removed 5 bases at V and 10 bases at J, with 14 bases between. The CDR3 DNA is TGTGCCAGTAGTCCCCGGGCCAAACGAGCTTTCTTT. Translation gives CASSPRAKRAFF.

This sequence joins TRBV5-4 and TRBJ2-3, with 12 bases lining up with TRBD1. The length of the CDR3 is 15 residues. The trim removed 4 bases at V and 4 bases at J, leaving 4 bases unmatched. Germline CDR1 is SGHNT and CDR2 is YYREEE (reference sequence). The CDR3 loop is CASSEGQGAADTQYF. In nucleotides, the CDR3 is TGTGCCAGCAGCGAGGGACAGGGGGCCGCAGATACGCAGTATTTT.

The chain recombines TRBV5-1 with TRBJ1-5; 9 nucleotides line up with TRBD1. Per the germline V gene, CDR1 is SGHRS and CDR2 is YFSETQ. Trimming cost V 4 bases and J 6 bases; bases outside gene matches: 8. This CDR3 is built from 15 residues. DNA of the CDR3: TGCGCCAGCAGCAGGGACACAGGGGGCTCTCAGCCCCAGCATTTT. It codes for CASSRDTGGSQPQHF.

This clonotype was seen just once. The genes are TRBV7-2 and TRBJ2-7; 9 positions match TRBD1. This CDR3 spans 14 amino acids. Germline lookup yields CDR1 SGHTA and CDR2 FQGNSA. The ends lost 5 bases at V and 7 bases at J; junction bases unmatched: 9. For the CDR3, the DNA is TGTGCCAGCAGCATCGGGACAGGGAGTGCGGAGCAGTACTTC. It encodes CASSIGTGSAEQYF. Full variable domain (missing parts from reference TRBV7-2 and TRBJ2-7): GAGVSQSPSNKVTEKGKDVELRCDPISGHTALYWYRQSLGQGLEFLIYFQGNSAPDKSGLPSDRFSAERTGGSVSTLTIQRTQQEDSAVYLCASSIGTGSAEQYFGPGTRLTVT.